The text below deals with one TCR beta chain. This sample was taken from a study of blood T cell repertoires in COVID-19. In the study overall: The United States, Italy and Spain were the sources of the acute and convalescent COVID-19 samples. T cells, B-cell-depleted T cells, or PBMCs supplied cDNA or gDNA.

The CDR3 extends over 15 amino acids. Losses at the gene ends were 5 bases for V and 0 bases for J; bases not matched to a gene: 4. CDR1 SGHKS and CDR2 YYEKEE come from the germline V gene (reference sequence). As originally analysed: Estimates of nucleated cell counts were drawn from the amplification of reference gene primers. Method: immunoSEQ multiplex PCR; TCRdb's copy keeps in-frame clones and lacks some. V, J and clone size were drawn from that table, and D and trimming were deduced from the DNA. Of about 75,000 clones in the sample, 74% were seen once. Sequencing was carried out using peripheral blood. V and J are TRBV5-5 and TRBJ2-2; 7 nucleotides line up with TRBD1. This TCR was recovered from a human donor with acute or convalescent COVID-19. The donor label of this sample is uncertain. CDR3 coding DNA: TGTGCCAGCAGACCCGGGACAGCGAACACCGGGGAGCTGTTTTTT. Translated: CASRPGTANTGELFF.